These 20 T cell receptor beta chains were sequenced from one sample in a study of chemoradiotherapy in HPV16-positive cancers. Generated by immunoSEQ multiplex PCR, the TCRdb table keeps only in-frame clones and is missing some. Counted here are about 35,000 clones, about 85% occurring once; the ten biggest clones make up about 2.1%. Here the sequenced sample was blood, taken from a patient who underwent chemoradiotherapy. The receptors stem from a human donor with HPV-associated anogenital cancer.

The chain has TRBV11-2 and TRBJ1-1, with TRBD1 matching 7 bases. This CDR3 is 14 amino acids long. Germline assignment: CDR1 SGHAT and CDR2 FQNNGV. Losses at the gene ends were 3 bases for V and 4 bases for J; bases not matched to a gene: 5. DNA of the CDR3: TGTGCCAGCAGCTTGGGACAGTTTAGCACTGAAGCTTTCTTT. Translated, it gives CASSLGQFSTEAFF.

A few counts support this clone. The chain joins TRBV27 to TRBJ2-3, with D unresolved. Trimming pared 0 bases from V and 3 bases from J, leaving 4 bases between. The CDR3 totals 13 residues. Germline values: CDR1 MNHEY, CDR2 SMNVEV (reference sequence). The CDR3 nucleotides are TGTGCCAGCAGTTTATCGAGGACAGATACGCAGTATTTT. Protein: CASSLSRTDTQYF.

The chain recombines TRBV25-1 with TRBJ1-4; maybe TRBD1 (5 bases). CDR1 is MGHDK, CDR2 SYGVNS, per germline. CDR3 size: 14 residues. Deletions cut 3 bases from V and 12 bases from J, with 17 bases between. The CDR3 sequence: CASSDRTGLGELFF. For the CDR3, the DNA is TGTGCCAGCAGTGACCGGACGGGACTGGGGGAACTGTTTTTT.

The V and J genes are TRBV15 and TRBJ2-7; maybe TRBD1 (5 bases). The V end lost 0 bases, the J end lost 6 bases, and 12 bases lay between the germline ends. The germline V gene encodes CDR1 LNHNV and CDR2 YYDKDF (reference sequence). The CDR3 loop spans 14 amino acids. CDR3 loop: CATSREGRVGEQYF. CDR3 DNA sequence: TGTGCCACCAGCAGAGAGGGCAGGGTCGGCGAGCAGTACTTC.

The gene calls are TRBV7-2 and TRBJ1-1, with a possible D match to TRBD1 (5 bases). This CDR3 comprises 17 residues. Trimming left V 4 bases short and J 0 bases short, with 18 bases between. Germline V gene lookup returns CDR1 SGHTA and CDR2 FQGNSA. The CDR3 DNA reads as TGTGCCAGCAGCTACCTGCGGGGGGGGGTTATGAACACTGAAGCTTTCTTT. This sequence encodes CASSYLRGGVMNTEAFF.

The gene calls are TRBV6-6 and TRBJ1-1; D is ambiguous. V lost 2 bases, J lost 5 bases, and 0 bases lay in between. The CDR3 runs 10 residues. CDR1 and CDR2 (germline): MNHNY, SVGAGI (reference sequence). The CDR3 sequence: CASSYTEAFF. The CDR3 nucleotides read TGTGCCAGCAGTTACACTGAAGCTTTCTTT.

The chain carries TRBV4-3 and TRBJ2-5; TRBD2 agrees at 8 bases. Germline-derived CDR1 and CDR2 are LGHNA and YSLEER. V lost 0 bases, J lost 5 bases, and 11 bases stayed unmatched. This CDR3 has 17 amino acids. The CDR3 DNA is TGCGCCAGCAGCCAAGATGTAATGACGGGGGGGCTTGAGACCCAGTACTTC. Its translation is CASSQDVMTGGLETQYF.

This chain uses TRBV7-2 with TRBJ2-5; the D call may be TRBD1 or TRBD2 (6 bases each). The CDR3 loop spans 12 amino acids. V shed 3 bases and J shed 6 bases, with 8 bases lying between them. The germline gives CDR1 SGHTA, CDR2 FQGNSA. Written as DNA, the CDR3 is TGTGCCAGCAGCTTGGGGGGCAAGACCCAGTACTTC. Its translation: CASSLGGKTQYF.

This chain connects TRBV7-2 to TRBJ2-5; a possible D gene is TRBD1 (6 bases). The V gene's germline CDR1 is SGHTA and CDR2 FQGNSA. V lost 2 bases, J lost 3 bases, and 19 bases lay in between. The CDR3 extends over 17 amino acids. The CDR3 region has the DNA TGTGCCAGCAGCTTATACGTCTACAGGGTAGGGAAAGAGACCCAGTACTTC. This encodes CASSLYVYRVGKETQYF.

The chain has TRBV2 and TRBJ1-4; D is perhaps TRBD1 (5 bases). CDR1 is SNHLY, CDR2 FYNNEI, per germline. The CDR3 runs to 17 residues. The ends were cut back, 4 bases at V and 8 bases at J, with 23 bases in the middle. This chain's CDR3 is CASSVLGGARGGEKLFF. DNA for the CDR3: TGTGCCAGCAGTGTTCTAGGAGGGGCGAGGGGAGGCGAAAAACTGTTTTTT.

The rearrangement joins TRBV11-2 to TRBJ2-3; perhaps TRBD2 as D (6 bases). The CDR3 is 16 amino acids. Germline V lookup: CDR1 SGHAT, CDR2 FQNNGV. V was trimmed by 5 bases and J by 2 bases, leaving 17 bases between them. CDR3 region: CASSPLTRKITDTQYF. The CDR3 region has the DNA TGTGCCAGCAGCCCCCTGACTAGAAAGATCACAGATACGCAGTATTTT.

The chain employs TRBV6-5 and TRBJ1-2, with D possibly TRBD1 on 5 matching bases. Trimming took off 3 bases at V and 6 bases at J, with 8 bases between the two ends. Germline V gene data show CDR1 as MNHEY and CDR2 as SVGAGI. The CDR3 totals 12 residues. CDR3: CASSYLGDGYTF. CDR3 in DNA: TGTGCCAGCAGTTATCTGGGGGATGGCTACACCTTC.

The CDR3 here is CASSYSYQGGNTEAFF. The CDR3 DNA is TGTGCCAGCAGTTACTCCTATCAGGGCGGGAACACTGAAGCTTTCTTT. This chain uses TRBV6-5 with TRBJ1-1; D possibly corresponds to TRBD1 (5 bases). The CDR3 has 16 residues. Trimming stripped 0 bases from V and 1 base from J, with 12 bases between. Germline V gene lookup returns CDR1 MNHEY and CDR2 SVGAGI.

The chain couples TRBV27 to TRBJ1-1; TRBD1 is a possible D gene (5 bases). Trimming left V 8 bases short and J 1 base short, with 11 bases between. The CDR3 is made up of 13 amino acids. Germline CDR1 MNHEY, CDR2 SMNVEV (reference sequence). The CDR3 region is CASAKQANTEAFF. The CDR3 bases are TGTGCCAGCGCAAAACAGGCGAACACTGAAGCTTTCTTT.

This clone was seen only once. The chain has TRBV11-2 and TRBJ1-6; D unresolved. The germline V gene encodes CDR1 SGHAT and CDR2 FQNNGV. The CDR3 loop spans 15 amino acids. The CDR3 region is CDNPRAKATHSPLHF. The CDR3 nucleotides read TGTGACAACCCCCGGGCCAAGGCGACCCATTCACCCCTCCACTTT.

V usage is TRBV19 and J usage is TRBJ1-6; the match to TRBD1 covers 11 bases. Trimming took 6 bases from V and 13 from J; bases not matched to a gene: 8. Germline V gene data show CDR1 as LNHDA and CDR2 as SQIVND (reference sequence). There are 14 residues in the CDR3. This CDR3 reads CASSARTGGAPLHF. The CDR3 coding sequence is TGTGCCAGTAGCGCCCGGACAGGGGGCGCGCCCCTCCACTTT. Complete variable domain (other parts from reference TRBV19 and TRBJ1-6): DGGITQSPKYLFRKEGQNVTLSCEQNLNHDAMYWYRQDPGQGLRLIYYSQIVNDFQKGDIAEGYSVSREKKESFPLTVTSAQKNPTAFYLCASSARTGGAPLHFGNGTRLTVT.

V usage is TRBV7-3 and J usage is TRBJ2-5; 7 bases line up with TRBD2. V shed 10 bases, J shed 5 bases, and the junction held 10 bases outside the gene matches. Germline V lookup: CDR1 SGHTA, CDR2 FQGTGA. The CDR3 spans 13 residues. The CDR3, as DNA: TGTGCCACCGCGGGGGACCCCGGGGAGACCCAGTACTTC. It encodes CATAGDPGETQYF.

This chain connects TRBV6-1 to TRBJ1-1, with D uncertain. Trimming left V 7 bases short and J 1 base short, with 10 bases between. Germline V gene sequence: CDR1 MNHNS, CDR2 SASEGT. The CDR3 has 13 residues. Here the CDR3 reads CASTTQTNTEAFF. In DNA, the CDR3 is TGTGCCAGCACAACACAGACGAACACTGAAGCTTTCTTT.

The V and J genes are TRBV2 and TRBJ2-7; TRBD2 matches 7 bases. V lost 3 bases, J lost 3 bases, and 5 bases stayed unmatched. The germline V gene has CDR1 SNHLY and CDR2 FYNNEI. This CDR3 is 14 amino acids long. CDR3 DNA sequence: TGTGCCAGCAGTGATGCAGCGGGGAGCTACGAGCAGTACTTC. This translates into CASSDAAGSYEQYF.

The rearrangement links TRBV11-2 to TRBJ2-7; maybe TRBD1 (5 bases). CDR1 SGHAT and CDR2 FQNNGV come from the germline V gene. The ends were cut back, 1 base at V and 5 bases at J, with 12 bases in the middle. The CDR3 runs 14 residues. This CDR3 is CASSLGPGKNEQYF. For the CDR3, the DNA is TGTGCCAGCAGCTTAGGTCCAGGGAAGAACGAGCAGTACTTC.